This T cell receptor beta chain was profiled in a study of T cell changes during pregnancy in multiple sclerosis. Profiling relied on immunoSEQ multiplex PCR, and the TCRdb table lists in-frame clones only, not all of them. The table has nearly 110,000 clones, about 89% seen once. V lost 0 bases, J lost 10 bases, and 8 bases stayed unmatched. Germline V gene data show CDR1 as ENHRY and CDR2 as SYGVKD. The CDR3 is 16 residues long. The sequences come from peripheral blood, collected before pregnancy. The TCR originated in a female donor with multiple sclerosis, enrolled in a pregnancy study. This chain uses TRBV10-3 with TRBJ2-1; 11 positions match TRBD2. This CDR3 is CAISESGTSGSLEQFF. The CDR3 DNA follows: TGTGCCATCAGTGAGTCAGGAACTAGCGGGAGCCTGGAGCAGTTCTTC.